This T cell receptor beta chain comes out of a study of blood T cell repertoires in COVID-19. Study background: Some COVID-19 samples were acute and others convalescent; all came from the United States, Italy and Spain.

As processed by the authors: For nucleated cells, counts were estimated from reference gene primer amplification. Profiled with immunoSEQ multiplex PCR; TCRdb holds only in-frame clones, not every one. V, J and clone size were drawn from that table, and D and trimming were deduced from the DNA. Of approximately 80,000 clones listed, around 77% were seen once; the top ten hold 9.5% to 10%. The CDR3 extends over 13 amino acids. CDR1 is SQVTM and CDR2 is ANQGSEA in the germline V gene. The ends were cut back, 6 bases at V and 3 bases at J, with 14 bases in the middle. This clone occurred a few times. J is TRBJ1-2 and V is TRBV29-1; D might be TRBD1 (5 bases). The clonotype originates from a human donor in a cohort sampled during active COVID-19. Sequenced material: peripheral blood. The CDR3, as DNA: TGCAGCGTGGGACCGGGGAGGGACTATGGCTACACCTTC. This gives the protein CSVGPGRDYGYTF.